This entry describes one T cell receptor (beta chain). The TCR beta repertoire was assessed by survey-level immunoSEQ sequencing. Only in-frame clones appear in the TCRdb table, and some are missing; sequencing was by immunoSEQ multiplex PCR. This sample yields some 68,000 clones, of which 93% are seen a single time; 4% to 4.5% belongs to the top ten. Per germline, CDR1 MDHEN and CDR2 SYDVKM. The ends lost 5 bases at V and 4 bases at J; junction bases unmatched: 12. The CDR3 is made up of 17 amino acids. The rearrangement links TRBV28 to TRBJ2-1, with TRBD2 matching 9 bases. Sequences were obtained from PBMCs. The origin of this receptor is a man aged 35 to 55 with rheumatoid arthritis. Here the CDR3 DNA reads TGTGCCAGCAGTGGGGCTAGCGGGACACCTGGATACAATGAGCAGTTCTTC. It codes for CASSGASGTPGYNEQFF.